Listed below are T cell receptor beta chains from one sample, sequenced in a study of T cells after yellow fever vaccination. MiXCR was run by TCRdb on the 5' RACE reads, yielding one entry per CDR3 protein. The sample lists 200,000 to 300,000 distinct CDR3 sequences; about 7% were seen once. Sequencing was performed on CD4+ T cells sorted from PBMCs, taken on the day of the yellow fever booster vaccination. The receptor set was obtained from a man aged 30 to 39 who received the YFV17D yellow fever vaccine. The CDR3 runs from the conserved cysteine through the conserved F or W. Each record gives: D gene, V gene, J gene, clone size, CDR3 protein, CDR3 DNA. The D gene is left open where the match is weak. Clone size, where shown, is once, few, many, or a class for clones that have expanded.

D gene: TRBD2
V gene: TRBV24-1
J gene: TRBJ2-1
clone size: few
CDR3 protein: CATARLAGDGDEQFF
CDR3 DNA: TGTGCCACCGCACGATTAGCGGGAGACGGAGATGAGCAGTTCTTC

D gene: .
V gene: TRBV7-2
J gene: TRBJ2-1
clone size: many
CDR3 protein: CASSQTGSEQFF
CDR3 DNA: TGTGCCAGCAGCCAAACTGGCAGTGAGCAGTTCTTC

D gene: .
V gene: TRBV12-3/TRBV12-4
J gene: TRBJ2-6
clone size: .
CDR3 protein: CASSFTSSGANVLTF
CDR3 DNA: TGTGCCAGCAGTTTTACCAGCTCTGGGGCCAACGTCCTGACTTTC

D gene: .
V gene: TRBV12-3/TRBV12-4
J gene: TRBJ1-3
clone size: .
CDR3 protein: CASNSQGAGNTIYF
CDR3 DNA: TGTGCCAGCAATTCGCAGGGAGCTGGAAACACCATATATTTT

D gene: .
V gene: TRBV7-2
J gene: TRBJ2-1
clone size: few
CDR3 protein: CASSLRATYNEQFF
CDR3 DNA: TGTGCCAGCAGCTTGAGAGCCACCTACAATGAGCAGTTCTTC

D gene: .
V gene: TRBV5-1
J gene: TRBJ2-1
clone size: many
CDR3 protein: CASSLAPGLNEQFF
CDR3 DNA: TGCGCCAGCAGCTTGGCTCCTGGGTTAAATGAGCAGTTCTTC

D gene: .
V gene: TRBV5-1
J gene: TRBJ2-2
clone size: many
CDR3 protein: CASSLDGKFGELFF
CDR3 DNA: TGCGCCAGCAGCTTGGATGGGAAGTTTGGGGAGCTGTTTTTT

D gene: .
V gene: TRBV18
J gene: TRBJ2-6
clone size: .
CDR3 protein: CASSPRAGGANVLTF
CDR3 DNA: TGTGCCAGCTCACCCCGAGCTGGGGGGGCCAACGTCCTGACTTTC

D gene: .
V gene: TRBV12-3/TRBV12-4
J gene: TRBJ2-5
clone size: .
CDR3 protein: CASSFETPNPQYF
CDR3 DNA: TGTGCCAGCAGTTTTGAGACGCCGAACCCCCAGTACTTC

D gene: TRBD2
V gene: TRBV20-1
J gene: TRBJ2-1
clone size: few
CDR3 protein: CSARKERDRYNEQFF
CDR3 DNA: TGCAGTGCTAGGAAAGAGCGGGACCGCTACAATGAGCAGTTCTTC

D gene: .
V gene: TRBV29-1
J gene: TRBJ2-5
clone size: many
CDR3 protein: CSVHDGQETQYF
CDR3 DNA: TGCAGCGTACACGACGGCCAAGAGACCCAGTACTTC

D gene: TRBD2
V gene: TRBV6-5
J gene: TRBJ2-3
clone size: .
CDR3 protein: CASSYSLSGGPADTQYF
CDR3 DNA: TGTGCCAGCAGTTACTCGTTGTCGGGAGGGCCCGCAGATACGCAGTATTTT

D gene: .
V gene: TRBV2
J gene: TRBJ1-1
clone size: .
CDR3 protein: CASTLDRYSSEAFF
CDR3 DNA: TGTGCCAGCACCCTAGACAGGTATTCCTCTGAAGCTTTCTTT

D gene: .
V gene: TRBV11-2
J gene: TRBJ2-1
clone size: .
CDR3 protein: CASSPSPIDRSEQFF
CDR3 DNA: TGTGCCAGCAGCCCGTCTCCCATAGACCGGAGTGAGCAGTTCTTC

D gene: .
V gene: TRBV20-1
J gene: TRBJ1-5
clone size: .
CDR3 protein: CSVVDSPDQPQHF
CDR3 DNA: TGCAGTGTCGTGGACAGCCCGGATCAGCCCCAGCATTTT

D gene: .
V gene: TRBV12-5
J gene: TRBJ2-1
clone size: .
CDR3 protein: CAICPPSEQFF
CDR3 DNA: TGTGCTATATGCCCCCCGAGTGAGCAGTTCTTC